The next 14 T cell receptor beta chains were all read from a single sample in a study of blood T cell repertoires in COVID-19. Produced via immunoSEQ multiplex PCR; TCRdb's table is partial and in-frame only. The table lists hundreds of thousands of clones, approximately 91% of them singletons. The source material was peripheral blood. Receptor source: a man aged 18-30 years with active or convalescent COVID-19.

The chain uses TRBV6-5 and TRBJ2-7; 7 bases agree with TRBD1. The CDR3 covers 15 residues. Looked up from germline, CDR1 is MNHEY and CDR2 is SVGAGI. The J segment lost 2 bases and the V segment lost 6 bases, leaving 10 bases of the junction unmatched. CDR3 region: CASRLKTGHPYEQYF. Here the CDR3 DNA reads TGTGCCAGCAGACTAAAGACAGGGCACCCCTACGAGCAGTACTTC.

The rearrangement uses TRBV6-2 or TRBV6-3 and TRBJ2-7, with D possibly matching TRBD1 (5 bases). The germline V gene encodes CDR1 MNHEY and CDR2 SVGEGT. The CDR3 is 15 residues long. V dropped 2 bases and J dropped 3 bases, with 14 bases sitting between them. The CDR3 DNA sequence: TGTGCCAGCAGTTACGACGGACGGACAAACTACGAGCAGTACTTC. It is translated as CASSYDGRTNYEQYF.

The CDR3 loop is CASSSIRDGEQYF. The DNA of the CDR3 is TGTGCCAGCAGTTCCATCAGGGATGGCGAGCAGTACTTC. V usage is TRBV2 and J usage is TRBJ2-7, with D possibly matching TRBD1 (5 bases). V was cut by 5 bases and J by 6 bases, with 14 bases left in between. Germline V lookup: CDR1 SNHLY, CDR2 FYNNEI. CDR3 length: 13 residues.

This chain's CDR3 is CASSLYASGGEETQYF. In nucleotides, the CDR3 is TGCGCCAGCAGCTTGTACGCTAGCGGGGGGGAAGAGACCCAGTACTTC. The chain links TRBV5-1 to TRBJ2-5, with 12 bases fitting TRBD2. The germline V gene has CDR1 SGHRS and CDR2 YFSETQ. The V and J ends lost 1 base and 3 bases, in that order; junction bases with no gene match: 4. The CDR3 contains 16 residues.

As regards this clone: The same CDR3 is also encoded by other DNA sequences in this sample. J is TRBJ2-1 and V is TRBV9; 12 bases line up with TRBD2. V shed 0 bases, J shed 4 bases, and the junction held 2 bases outside the gene matches. Germline V gene sequence: CDR1 SGDLS, CDR2 YYNGEE. This CDR3 has 16 amino acids. Here the CDR3 DNA reads TGTGCCAGCAGCGTAGACCTAGCGGGGGGGTACAATGAGCAGTTCTTC. This encodes CASSVDLAGGYNEQFF.

The chain carries TRBV11-2 and TRBJ2-3, with TRBD1 identical over 7 bases. This CDR3 has 18 residues. Per germline, CDR1 SGHAT and CDR2 FQNNGV. Trimming at V came to 1 base and at J to 2 bases, leaving 12 bases not matched to a gene. CDR3 amino acids: CASSLVDTRQGSTDTQYF. As DNA, the CDR3 is TGTGCCAGCAGCTTAGTCGATACCAGACAGGGATCCACAGATACGCAGTATTTT.

This sequence joins TRBV7-7 and TRBJ1-6; D not resolved. The V gene's germline CDR1 is SSHAT and CDR2 FNYEAQ (reference sequence). The CDR3 covers 13 residues. Trimming stripped 1 base from V and 7 bases from J, with 5 bases between. The CDR3 DNA is TGTGCCAGCAGCTTAGAACTAAATTCACCCCTCCACTTT. Translated, it gives CASSLELNSPLHF.

The V and J genes are TRBV11-2 and TRBJ2-5, with 8 bases aligning to TRBD1. The V and J ends lost 6 bases and 5 bases, in that order; junction bases with no gene match: 14. This CDR3 is built from 16 residues. Germline V gives CDR1 SGHAT, CDR2 FQNNGV. CDR3 nucleotide sequence: TGTGCCAGCAGTAGGGGAATGGACAGGGTGTTTGAGACCCAGTACTTC. Translated: CASSRGMDRVFETQYF.

This chain connects TRBV10-3 to TRBJ1-1; perhaps TRBD1 as D (6 bases). Trimming removed 0 bases at V and 3 bases at J, with 11 bases between. Germline V lookup: CDR1 ENHRY, CDR2 SYGVKD. This CDR3 region has 15 residues. CDR3 residues: CAISESGGDHTEAFF. The CDR3 DNA reads as TGTGCCATCAGTGAGTCAGGGGGAGATCACACTGAAGCTTTCTTT.

The chain employs TRBV4-3 and TRBJ1-2, with 10 bases that match TRBD1. This CDR3 spans 15 amino acids. J gave up 4 bases and V 3 bases, and 5 bases lay outside the gene matches. The germline gives CDR1 LGHNA, CDR2 YSLEER. CDR3 protein: CASSQVDRGVYGYTF. The CDR3 DNA sequence: TGCGCCAGCAGCCAGGTGGACAGGGGGGTCTATGGCTACACCTTC.

The J gene is TRBJ1-2, the V gene TRBV9; a weak D match, TRBD1 (5 bases). V dropped 0 bases and J dropped 0 bases, with 6 bases sitting between them. This CDR3 region has 14 residues. Germline lookup yields CDR1 SGDLS and CDR2 YYNGEE. CDR3 sequence reads: CASSVDRTNYGYTF. CDR3 DNA sequence: TGTGCCAGCAGCGTAGACAGGACTAACTATGGCTACACCTTC.

The chain employs TRBV29-1 and TRBJ1-2, with TRBD1 matching over 7 bases. V dropped 5 bases and J dropped 8; count of bases not matched to a gene: 17. Germline V gene data show CDR1 as SQVTM and CDR2 as ANQGSEA. This CDR3 has 15 amino acids. The CDR3 loop reads CSVPQLQQGLGGYTF. In DNA, the CDR3 is TGCAGCGTTCCCCAGCTCCAACAGGGGTTGGGCGGCTACACCTTC.

The chain carries TRBV5-3 and TRBJ1-2; D call uncertain. TRBV5-3 is recorded as an ORF, its role being uncertain. Trimming took off 0 bases at V and 7 bases at J, with 16 bases between the two ends. The CDR3 runs to 15 residues. CDR3 coding DNA: TGTGCCAGAAGCTTGGCACAGCCCCTAACCTTTGGCTACACCTTC. Amino acids: CARSLAQPLTFGYTF.

The rearrangement links TRBV20-1 to TRBJ1-2, with D maybe TRBD1 (5 bases). Per the germline V gene, CDR1 is DFQATT and CDR2 is SNEGSKA (reference sequence). This CDR3 spans 11 amino acids. With 6 bases removed from V and 5 bases from J, the gap between germline ends came to 10 bases. CDR3 sequence: CSAPRQYGYTF. The CDR3 bases are TGCAGTGCACCAAGACAGTATGGCTACACCTTC.